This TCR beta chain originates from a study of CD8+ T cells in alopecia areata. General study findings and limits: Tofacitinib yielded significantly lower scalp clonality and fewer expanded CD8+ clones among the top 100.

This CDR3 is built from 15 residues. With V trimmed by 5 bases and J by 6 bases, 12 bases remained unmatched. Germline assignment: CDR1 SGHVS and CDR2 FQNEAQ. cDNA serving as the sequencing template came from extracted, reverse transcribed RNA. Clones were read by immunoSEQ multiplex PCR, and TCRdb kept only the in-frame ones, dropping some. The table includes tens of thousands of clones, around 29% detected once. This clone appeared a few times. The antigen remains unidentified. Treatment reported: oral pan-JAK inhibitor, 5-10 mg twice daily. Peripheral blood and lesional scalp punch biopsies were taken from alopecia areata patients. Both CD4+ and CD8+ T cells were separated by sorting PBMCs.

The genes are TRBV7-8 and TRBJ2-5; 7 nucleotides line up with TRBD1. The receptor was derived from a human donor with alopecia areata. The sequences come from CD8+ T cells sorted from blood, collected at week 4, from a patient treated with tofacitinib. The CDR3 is CASSIDRDRGKTQYF. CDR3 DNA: TGTGCCAGCAGCATCGACAGGGACCGGGGAAAGACCCAGTACTTC.